In this sample, the clone carrying this T cell receptor (beta chain) turned up many times. This entry belongs to a study of read filtering for tumor transcriptome and immune sequencing. On the study more broadly: After DNase treatment, RNA was made into whole-transcriptome libraries.

Between the trimmed V and J ends, which lost 7 bases and 5 bases, there was a span of 18 bases. The CDR3 covers 15 residues. From 300 to 400 ng of RNA, a library with molecular barcoded alpha/delta and beta/gamma adaptors was made. Using its own MiXCR run on the reads, TCRdb lists one record per CDR3 protein. The top ten clones hold about 15% of a sample with 94,000 or so distinct CDR3 sequences, 10% to 15% of them seen once. The chain carries TRBV12-3 or TRBV12-4 and TRBJ1-5; the D is unclear. This receptor was identified in a donor at least 40 years old with multiple myeloma. The sequencing input was a population of CD138-negative cells sorted from bone marrow. The CDR3 DNA reads as TGTGCCAGCAAAAGGACCCCTGGTGTGGATCAGCCCCAGCATTTT. Protein: CASKRTPGVDQPQHF.